The 29 T cell receptor beta chains reported below all come from one sample, sequenced in a study of T cell responses to AZD1222 COVID-19 vaccine. This table comes from immunoSEQ multiplex PCR, and its TCRdb copy is limited to in-frame clones, with some not included. The table shows 100,000 or so clones, with 70% to 90% occurring only once. Sequenced here: peripheral blood, sampled on day 0 of AZD1222 vaccination. These receptors originate from an adult in good health.

The chain combines TRBV30 with TRBJ1-4, with D maybe TRBD1 (5 bases). The CDR3 totals 13 residues. The ends were cut back, 4 bases at V and 7 bases at J, with 13 bases in the middle. Germline CDR1 reads GTSNPN; CDR2 reads SVGIG (reference sequence). CDR3 sequence (DNA): TGTGCCTGGACAGGGAGAAGGGGTGAAAAACTGTTTTTT. It yields the protein CAWTGRRGEKLFF.

The genes are TRBV9 and TRBJ2-3, with TRBD2 as a possible D gene (5 bases). Germline V CDR1 and CDR2: SGDLS, YYNGEE. This CDR3 comprises 13 residues. V shed 0 bases and J shed 6 bases, with 8 bases lying between them. DNA of the CDR3: TGTGCCAGCAGCGTAGCGCTAGCCGATACGCAGTATTTT. The encoded protein is CASSVALADTQYF.

This chain links TRBV7-6 with TRBJ2-3, with TRBD1 identical over 8 bases. The CDR3 runs to 13 residues. V lost 4 bases to trimming and J lost 7 bases; unmatched junction nucleotides: 4. Germline lookup yields CDR1 SGHVS and CDR2 FNYEAQ. CDR3 bases: TGTGCCAGCAGCTCGTACAGGGGGAATACGCAGTATTTT. Amino acids: CASSSYRGNTQYF.

V is TRBV6-2 or TRBV6-3 and J is TRBJ1-1; D is unclear. V lost 5 bases to trimming and J lost 1 base, with 8 bases between them. The germline V gene encodes CDR1 MNHEY and CDR2 SVGEGT. This CDR3 is 13 amino acids long. The CDR3: CASSHPPNTEAFF. The CDR3 bases are TGTGCCAGCAGTCACCCCCCGAACACTGAAGCTTTCTTT.

A few counts support this clone. This chain connects TRBV9 to TRBJ1-3; perhaps TRBD1 as D (5 bases). V dropped 4 bases and J dropped 4 bases, with 15 bases sitting between them. Germline CDR1 SGDLS, CDR2 YYNGEE. This CDR3 is built from 15 residues. This CDR3 is CASSPTGGEGNTIYF. The CDR3 DNA reads TGTGCCAGCAGCCCGACCGGGGGGGAAGGAAACACCATATATTTT. The full variable domain, with the rest looked up from reference TRBV9 and TRBJ1-3, is DSGVTQTPKHLITATGQRVTLRCSPRSGDLSVYWYQQSLDQGLQFLIQYYNGEERAKGNILERFSAQQFPDLHSELNLSSLELGDSALYFCASSPTGGEGNTIYFGEGSWLTVV.

This CDR3 is CASSLGDSNSPLHF. CDR3 nucleotide sequence: TGTGCCAGCAGCTTAGGGGACAGTAATTCACCCCTCCACTTT. V is TRBV7-8 and J is TRBJ1-6; TRBD1 matches 7 bases. From germline, CDR1 is SGHVS and CDR2 FQNEAQ. This CDR3 is built from 14 residues. The trim removed 1 base at V and 6 bases at J, leaving 0 bases unmatched.

This clone showed up just a few times. The chain is built from TRBV14 and TRBJ1-4, with 7 bases aligning to TRBD1. The CDR3 has 14 amino acids. The V and J ends lost 4 bases and 2 bases, in that order; junction bases with no gene match: 1. Germline assignment: CDR1 SGHDN and CDR2 FVKESK. CDR3 sequence (DNA): TGTGCCAGCAGCCGACAGGGTACTAATGAAAAACTGTTTTTT. Its protein product is CASSRQGTNEKLFF.

The CDR3 loop is CASSYLGAANTEAFF. Written as DNA, the CDR3 is TGTGCCAGCAGCTATTTAGGGGCAGCGAACACTGAAGCTTTCTTT. The chain joins TRBV7-2 to TRBJ1-1, with D maybe TRBD1 (5 bases). V was shortened by 4 bases and J by 1 base, with 13 bases between the two germline ends. The germline V gene has CDR1 SGHTA and CDR2 FQGNSA. This CDR3 contains 15 residues.

This clone was recorded once. The chain employs TRBV2 and TRBJ2-3, with D tentatively TRBD2 (5 bases). The V and J ends lost 11 bases and 0 bases respectively, with 15 bases between them. This CDR3 comprises 14 residues. The germline gives CDR1 SNHLY, CDR2 FYNNEI. In DNA form, the CDR3 reads TGTGCCCAGTGGAGGCAAATTAGCACAGATACGCAGTATTTT. It yields the protein CAQWRQISTDTQYF.

The chain recombines TRBV6-4 with TRBJ2-3; 12 positions agree with TRBD2. CDR3 size: 17 residues. Germline V lookup: CDR1 MRHNA, CDR2 SNTAGT. CDR3 DNA: TGTGCGAAACATGGTCTAGCGGGAGGGTACTTCACAGATACGCAGTATTTT. Amino acid sequence: CAKHGLAGGYFTDTQYF.

This clone has only one observation. CDR3 DNA: TGTGCCAGTAGTCCCCTCCGACAGACCACTCAGCCCCAGCATTTT. Residues: CASSPLRQTTQPQHF. V and J are TRBV19 and TRBJ1-5; D might be TRBD1 (5 bases). Trimming took off 5 bases at V and 6 bases at J, with 17 bases between the two ends. This CDR3 has 15 amino acids. Germline lookup yields CDR1 LNHDA and CDR2 SQIVND (reference sequence).

This clone was counted a few times. This chain links TRBV18 with TRBJ2-3; 7 nucleotides line up with TRBD2. The CDR3 spans 16 residues. The trim removed 5 bases at V and 0 bases at J, leaving 8 bases unmatched. From germline, CDR1 is KGHSH and CDR2 LQKENI. CDR3 sequence (DNA): TGTGCCAGCTCAACCCGCGGGGGAAGGAGCACAGATACGCAGTATTTT. Amino acid sequence: CASSTRGGRSTDTQYF.

J is TRBJ1-1 and V is TRBV2, with unresolved D. The CDR3 is 13 amino acids. V gave up 4 bases and J gave up 4 bases, with 10 bases separating them. CDR1 SNHLY and CDR2 FYNNEI come from the germline V gene. The DNA for the CDR3 is TGTGCCAGCAGTGTCACTCGGGGCACTGAAGCTTTCTTT. Its translation: CASSVTRGTEAFF.

Only one count was recorded for this clone. V gene TRBV9 combines with J gene TRBJ2-3; D possibly corresponds to TRBD2 (5 bases). The V end lost 1 base, the J end lost 2 bases, and 8 bases lay between the germline ends. The CDR3 runs to 14 residues. The germline gives CDR1 SGDLS, CDR2 YYNGEE. Here the CDR3 DNA reads TGTGCCAGCAGCGTACGGGGATACACAGATACGCAGTATTTT. Its translation is CASSVRGYTDTQYF.

The rearrangement joins TRBV4-3 to TRBJ2-2, with D perhaps matching TRBD2 (7 bases). This CDR3 has 13 amino acids. Germline V lookup: CDR1 LGHNA, CDR2 YSLEER. V lost 1 base and J 11 bases, leaving 11 bases between the germline ends. CDR3 in DNA: TGCGCCAGCAGCCAAGCGGGGGGCGGAGAGCTGTTTTTT. Protein product: CASSQAGGGELFF.

V usage is TRBV6-5 and J usage is TRBJ2-1; 9 bases agree with TRBD2. Germline CDR1 is MNHEY and CDR2 is SVGAGI. The length of the CDR3 is 16 residues. V was pared by 0 bases and J by 3 bases, with 3 bases of the junction left unmatched. The CDR3 nucleotides are TGTGCCAGCAGTTACTCCGCTAGCGGGGTCTACAATGAGCAGTTCTTC. It codes for CASSYSASGVYNEQFF.

This chain uses TRBV19 with TRBJ1-2; D is possibly TRBD1 (5 bases). Looked up from germline, CDR1 is LNHDA and CDR2 is SQIVND (reference sequence). The CDR3 spans 15 residues. V was cut by 2 bases and J by 8 bases, with 18 bases left in between. The CDR3 sequence is CASSIQGVKTRGYTF. The CDR3 DNA is TGTGCCAGTAGTATACAGGGCGTTAAGACCAGGGGCTACACCTTC.

V usage is TRBV21-1 and J usage is TRBJ2-1; TRBD1, the table's D call, was not compared with the DNA. TRBV21-1 is a pseudogene. This CDR3 region has 16 residues. CDR3 residues: CASSATDDSHYNEQFF. The DNA for the CDR3 is TGTGCCAGCAGCGCGACGGACGACAGCCACTACAATGAGCAGTTCTTC.

This chain connects TRBV19 to TRBJ1-1; possible D gene TRBD1, 5 bases. CDR3 length equals 16 residues. Looked up from germline, CDR1 is LNHDA and CDR2 is SQIVND (reference sequence). The V gene lost 4 bases and the J gene lost 0 bases, with 15 bases spanning the gap. The CDR3 DNA reads as TGTGCCAGTAGTACGGCAGGGACTATTATGAACACTGAAGCTTTCTTT. Translating gives CASSTAGTIMNTEAFF.

CDR3 coding DNA: TGTGCCAGCAGTTCTTCCGGCAGGCGGAGCAGGAGTCAGCCCCAGCATTTT. It specifies CASSSSGRRSRSQPQHF. The rearrangement links TRBV7-8 to TRBJ1-5; no firm D call. Germline CDR1 SGHVS, CDR2 FQNEAQ. The V end lost 6 bases, the J end lost 6 bases, and 24 bases lay between the germline ends. The CDR3 has 17 residues.

CDR3 amino acids: CASSLQQGVYGEKLFF. Here the CDR3 DNA reads TGTGCCAGCAGCTTACAGCAGGGGGTTTATGGTGAAAAACTGTTTTTT. The gene calls are TRBV7-8 and TRBJ1-4, with 7 bases identical to TRBD1. There are 16 residues in the CDR3. After removal of 2 bases from V and 7 bases from J, the junction contained 10 bases not matched to a gene. Looked up from germline, CDR1 is SGHVS and CDR2 is FQNEAQ.

The chain couples TRBV5-1 to TRBJ1-6; TRBD1 aligns across 10 bases. CDR1 and CDR2 from the germline V gene are SGHRS and YFSETQ. The V gene end was trimmed by 4 bases and the J gene end by 14 bases; junction bases not matched to a gene: 6. This CDR3 is built from 13 residues. The CDR3 sequence is CASSGGTGDALHF. DNA of the CDR3: TGCGCCAGCAGCGGGGGGACAGGGGATGCCCTCCACTTT.

This clone was observed once. The CDR3 DNA reads TGTGCCAGCGTGAGAACACTAGCGGGAATTTCAGATACGCAGTATTTT. It specifies CASVRTLAGISDTQYF. The chain links TRBV2 to TRBJ2-3, with TRBD2 matching 10 bases. Trimming removed 8 bases from V and 4 bases from J; junction bases left unmatched: 12. Germline values: CDR1 SNHLY, CDR2 FYNNEI. The CDR3 has 16 residues.

J is TRBJ2-7 and V is TRBV3-1 (or the pseudogene TRBV3-2); weak D call: TRBD2 (6 bases). CDR3 length: 15 amino acids. V lost 6 bases to trimming and J lost 1 base, with 16 bases between them. CDR1 and CDR2 (germline): LGHDT, YNNKEL (reference sequence). DNA of the CDR3: TGTGCCAGCAGTGCCGGGCCCGGGAGTTCCTACGAGCAGTACGTC. This sequence encodes CASSAGPGSSYEQYV.

The rearrangement uses TRBV4-3 and TRBJ2-1; D unclear. V gave up 4 bases and J gave up 4 bases, with 20 bases separating them. Germline lookup yields CDR1 LGHNA and CDR2 YSLEER. The CDR3 runs 17 residues. The CDR3 loop reads CASSPGVGRADYNEQFF. The CDR3 DNA is TGCGCCAGCAGCCCCGGAGTCGGCCGGGCGGATTACAATGAGCAGTTCTTC.

The rearrangement joins TRBV6-2 or TRBV6-3 to TRBJ2-1; 8 bases agree with TRBD2. J lost 10 bases, V lost 2 bases, and 19 bases had no gene match. The CDR3 is 18 amino acids. Germline V gene lookup returns CDR1 MNHEY and CDR2 SVGEGT. The CDR3 coding sequence is TGTGCCAGCAGTTACCAGCCCCCCGGGACTAGGGGAGTAGGGGAGCAGTTCTTC. Translating it yields CASSYQPPGTRGVGEQFF.

The V and J genes are TRBV18 and TRBJ2-3, with D possibly matching TRBD1 (6 bases). The CDR3 is 14 amino acids. The V gene lost 3 bases and the J gene lost 5 bases, with 12 bases spanning the gap. Germline-derived CDR1 and CDR2 are KGHSH and LQKENI. CDR3 in amino acids: CASSPGQPRDTQYF. The CDR3 DNA reads TGTGCCAGCTCACCGGGACAACCTCGAGATACGCAGTATTTT.

This chain connects TRBV7-9 to TRBJ1-2, with 9 positions matching TRBD1. V dropped 2 bases and J dropped 8; count of bases not matched to a gene: 15. Germline-derived CDR1 and CDR2 are SEHNR and FQNEAQ (reference sequence). The CDR3 runs to 17 residues. CDR3 nucleotides: TGTGCCAGCAGCTTAATGTCTTGGGGACAGGGAGTAATCGGCTACACCTTC. Its protein product is CASSLMSWGQGVIGYTF.

The genes are TRBV3-1 (or the pseudogene TRBV3-2) and TRBJ1-4; no reliable D call. This CDR3 spans 14 amino acids. V lost 5 bases, J lost 2 bases, and 9 bases lay in between. CDR1 is LGHDT, CDR2 YNNKEL, per germline (reference sequence). The chain's CDR3 is CASSYTTTNEKLFF. Written as DNA, the CDR3 is TGTGCCAGCAGCTACACGACGACTAATGAAAAACTGTTTTTT.